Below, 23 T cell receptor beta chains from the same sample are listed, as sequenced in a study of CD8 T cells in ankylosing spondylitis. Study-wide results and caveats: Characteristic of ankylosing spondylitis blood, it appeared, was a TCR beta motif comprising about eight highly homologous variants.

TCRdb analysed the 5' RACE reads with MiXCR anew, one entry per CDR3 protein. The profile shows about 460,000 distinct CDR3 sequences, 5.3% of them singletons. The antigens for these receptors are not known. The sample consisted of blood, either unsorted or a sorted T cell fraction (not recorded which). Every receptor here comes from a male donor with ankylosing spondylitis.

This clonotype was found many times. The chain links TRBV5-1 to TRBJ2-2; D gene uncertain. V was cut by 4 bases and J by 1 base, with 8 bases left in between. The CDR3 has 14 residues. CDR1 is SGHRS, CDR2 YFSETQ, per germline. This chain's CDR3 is CASSPPMNTGELFF. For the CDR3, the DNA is TGCGCCAGCAGCCCACCGATGAACACCGGGGAGCTGTTTTTT. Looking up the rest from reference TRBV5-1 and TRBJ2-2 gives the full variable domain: KAGVTQTPRYLIKTRGQQVTLSCSPISGHRSVSWYQQTPGQGLQFLFEYFSETQRNKGNFPGRFSGRQFSNSRSEMNVSTLELGDSALYLCASSPPMNTGELFFGEGSRLTVL.

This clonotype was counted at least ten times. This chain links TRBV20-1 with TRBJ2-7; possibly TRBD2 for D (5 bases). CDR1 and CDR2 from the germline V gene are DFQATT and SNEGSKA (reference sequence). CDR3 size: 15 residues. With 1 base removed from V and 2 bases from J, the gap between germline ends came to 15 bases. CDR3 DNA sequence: TGCAGTGCTAGAGGTACTCCTCGGGATGCCTACGAGCAGTACTTC. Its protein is CSARGTPRDAYEQYF.

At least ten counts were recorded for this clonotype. The CDR3 DNA reads TGTGCCAGCGAGCGGGAGTCAGTCTCCTACGAGCAGTACTTC. Translation: CASERESVSYEQYF. V is TRBV7-9 and J is TRBJ2-7; 8 bases are a match to TRBD2. The CDR3 consists of 14 residues. The germline gives CDR1 SEHNR, CDR2 FQNEAQ (reference sequence). V lost 8 bases to trimming and J lost 0 bases; unmatched junction nucleotides: 6.

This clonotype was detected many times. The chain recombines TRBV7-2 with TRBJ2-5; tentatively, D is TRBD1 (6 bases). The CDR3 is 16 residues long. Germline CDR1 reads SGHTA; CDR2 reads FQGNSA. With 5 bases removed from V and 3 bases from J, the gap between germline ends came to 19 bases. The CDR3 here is CASSLNLFGQKETQYF. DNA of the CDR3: TGTGCCAGCAGCCTCAATCTTTTTGGACAGAAAGAGACCCAGTACTTC.

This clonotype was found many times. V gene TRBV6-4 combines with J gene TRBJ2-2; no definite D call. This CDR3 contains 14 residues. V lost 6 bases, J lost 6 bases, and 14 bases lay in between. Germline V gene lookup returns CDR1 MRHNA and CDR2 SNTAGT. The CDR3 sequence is CASSEVNSPGELFF. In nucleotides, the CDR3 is TGTGCCAGCAGCGAAGTGAACAGTCCCGGGGAGCTGTTTTTT.

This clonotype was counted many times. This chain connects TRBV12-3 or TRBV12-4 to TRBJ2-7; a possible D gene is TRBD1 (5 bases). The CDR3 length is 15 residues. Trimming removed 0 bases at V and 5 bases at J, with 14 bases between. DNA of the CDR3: TGTGCCAGCAGTTTAGCAGGGGCAGTACCCCACGAGCAGTACTTC. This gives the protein CASSLAGAVPHEQYF.

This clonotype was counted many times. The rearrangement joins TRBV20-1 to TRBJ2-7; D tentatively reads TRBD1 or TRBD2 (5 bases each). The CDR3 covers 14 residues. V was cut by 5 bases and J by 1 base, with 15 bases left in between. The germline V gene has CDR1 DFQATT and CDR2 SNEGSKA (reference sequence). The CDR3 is CSALGTPLSYEQYF. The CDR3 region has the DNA TGCAGTGCTCTCGGGACGCCCCTTTCCTACGAGCAGTACTTC.

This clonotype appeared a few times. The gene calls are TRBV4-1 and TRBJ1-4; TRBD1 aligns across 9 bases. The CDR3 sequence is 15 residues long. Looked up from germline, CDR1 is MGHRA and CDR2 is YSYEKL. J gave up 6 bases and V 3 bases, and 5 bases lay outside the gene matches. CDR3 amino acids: CASSQGDRDYEKLFF. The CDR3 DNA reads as TGCGCCAGCAGCCAGGGGGACAGGGACTATGAAAAACTGTTTTTT.

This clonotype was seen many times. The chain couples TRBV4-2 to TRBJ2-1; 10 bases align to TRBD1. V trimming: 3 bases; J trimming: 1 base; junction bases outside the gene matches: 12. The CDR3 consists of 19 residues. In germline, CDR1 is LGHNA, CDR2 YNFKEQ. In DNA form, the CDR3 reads TGTGCCAGCAGCCACACCCTGGGACAGGGGATAGGGTCCTACAATGAGCAGTTCTTC. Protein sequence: CASSHTLGQGIGSYNEQFF.

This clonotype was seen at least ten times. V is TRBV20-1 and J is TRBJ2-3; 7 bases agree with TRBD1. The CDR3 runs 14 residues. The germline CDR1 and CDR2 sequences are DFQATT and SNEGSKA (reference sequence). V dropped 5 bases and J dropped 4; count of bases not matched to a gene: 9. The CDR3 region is CSAYPGQLPDTQYF. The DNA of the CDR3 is TGCAGTGCTTATCCGGGACAGCTCCCAGATACGCAGTATTTT.

The CDR3 DNA is TGCGCCAGCGGATCGAGCTCCTACAATGAGCAGTTCTTC. Protein product: CASGSSSYNEQFF. The chain has TRBV5-1 and TRBJ2-1; no definite D call. The CDR3 has 13 residues. The V and J ends lost 7 bases and 0 bases respectively, with 8 bases between them. Germline assignment: CDR1 SGHRS and CDR2 YFSETQ.

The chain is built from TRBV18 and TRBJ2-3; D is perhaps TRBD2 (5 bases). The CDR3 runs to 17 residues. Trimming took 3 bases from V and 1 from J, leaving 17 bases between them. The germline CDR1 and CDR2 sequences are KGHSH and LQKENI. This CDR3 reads CASSPMDVGLGTDTQYF. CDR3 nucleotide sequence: TGTGCCAGCTCACCCATGGACGTCGGACTTGGCACAGATACGCAGTATTTT.

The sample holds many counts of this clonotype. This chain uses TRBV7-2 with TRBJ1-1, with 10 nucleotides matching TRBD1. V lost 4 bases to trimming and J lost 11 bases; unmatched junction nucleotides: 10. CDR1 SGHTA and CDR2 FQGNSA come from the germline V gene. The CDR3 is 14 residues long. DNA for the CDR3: TGTGCCAGCAGCTCCCGGGACAGGGGTTTGATTGCTTTCTTT. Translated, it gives CASSSRDRGLIAFF.

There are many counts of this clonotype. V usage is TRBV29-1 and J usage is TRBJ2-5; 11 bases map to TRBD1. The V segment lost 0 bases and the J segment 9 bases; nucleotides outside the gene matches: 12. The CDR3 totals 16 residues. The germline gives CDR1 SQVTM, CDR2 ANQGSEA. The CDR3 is CSVEDLPGQGVGAQYF. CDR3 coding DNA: TGCAGCGTTGAAGACCTACCGGGACAGGGGGTAGGGGCCCAGTACTTC.

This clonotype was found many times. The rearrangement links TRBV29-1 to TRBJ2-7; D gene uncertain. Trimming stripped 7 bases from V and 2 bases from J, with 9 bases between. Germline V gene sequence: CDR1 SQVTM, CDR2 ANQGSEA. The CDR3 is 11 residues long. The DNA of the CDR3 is TGCAGCGCGGTGGGCACCTACGAGCAGTACTTC. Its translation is CSAVGTYEQYF.

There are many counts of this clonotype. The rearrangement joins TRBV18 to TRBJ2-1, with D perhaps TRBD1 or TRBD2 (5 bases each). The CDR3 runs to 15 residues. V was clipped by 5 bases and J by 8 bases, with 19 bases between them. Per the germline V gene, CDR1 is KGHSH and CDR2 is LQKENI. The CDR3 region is CASSSEGPTTDEQFF. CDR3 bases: TGTGCCAGCTCATCCGAGGGACCCACGACCGATGAGCAGTTCTTC.

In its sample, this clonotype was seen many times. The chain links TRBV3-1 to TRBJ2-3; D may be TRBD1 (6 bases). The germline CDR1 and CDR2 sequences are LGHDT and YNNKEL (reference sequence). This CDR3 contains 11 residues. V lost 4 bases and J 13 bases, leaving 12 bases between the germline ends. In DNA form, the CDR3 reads TGTGCCAGCAGCCGGGGACAAGTAAAGTATTTT. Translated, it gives CASSRGQVKYF.

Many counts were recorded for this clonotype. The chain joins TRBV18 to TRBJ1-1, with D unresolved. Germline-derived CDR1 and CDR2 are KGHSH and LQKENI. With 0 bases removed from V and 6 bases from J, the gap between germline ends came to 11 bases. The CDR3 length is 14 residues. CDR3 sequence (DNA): TGTGCCAGCTCACCACCCACGGCGAGGGCTGAAGCTTTCTTT. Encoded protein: CASSPPTARAEAFF.

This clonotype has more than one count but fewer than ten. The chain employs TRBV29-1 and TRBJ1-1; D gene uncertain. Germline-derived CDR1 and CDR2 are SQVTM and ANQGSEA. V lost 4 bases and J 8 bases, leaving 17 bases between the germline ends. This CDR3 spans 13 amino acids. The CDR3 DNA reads TGCAGCGTTGCCCCTATATACCGGTTGGAAGCTTTCTTT. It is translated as CSVAPIYRLEAFF. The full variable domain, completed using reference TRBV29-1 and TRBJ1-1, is SAVISQKPSRDICQRGTSLTIQCQVDSQVTMMFWYRQQPGQSLTLIATANQGSEATYESGFVIDKFPISRPNLTFSTLTVSNMSPEDSSIYLCSVAPIYRLEAFFGQGTRLTVV.

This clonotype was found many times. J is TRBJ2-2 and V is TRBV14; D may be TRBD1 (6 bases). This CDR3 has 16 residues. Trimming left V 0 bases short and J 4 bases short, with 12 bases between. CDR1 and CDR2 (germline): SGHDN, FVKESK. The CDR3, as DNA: TGTGCCAGCAGCCAAGATACCAGGGGTTTCACCGGGGAGCTGTTTTTT. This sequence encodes CASSQDTRGFTGELFF.

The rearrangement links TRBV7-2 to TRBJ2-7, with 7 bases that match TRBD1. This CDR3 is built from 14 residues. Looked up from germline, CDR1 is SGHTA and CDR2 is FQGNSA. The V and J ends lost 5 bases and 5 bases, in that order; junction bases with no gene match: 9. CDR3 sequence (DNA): TGTGCCAGCAGCACCCGGACAGGAATCAACGAGCAGTACTTC. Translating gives CASSTRTGINEQYF.

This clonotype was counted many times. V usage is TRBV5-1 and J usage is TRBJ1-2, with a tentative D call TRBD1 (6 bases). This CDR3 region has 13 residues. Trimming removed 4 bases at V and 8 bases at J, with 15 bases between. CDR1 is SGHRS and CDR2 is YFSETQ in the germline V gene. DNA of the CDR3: TGCGCCAGCAGCGACGCGCAGGGGTACGGCTACACCTTC. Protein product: CASSDAQGYGYTF.

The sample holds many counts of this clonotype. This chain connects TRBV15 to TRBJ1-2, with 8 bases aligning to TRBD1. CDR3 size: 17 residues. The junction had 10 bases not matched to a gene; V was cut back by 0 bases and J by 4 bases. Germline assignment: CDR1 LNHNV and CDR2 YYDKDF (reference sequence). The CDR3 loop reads CATSRDLQTGAGYGYTF. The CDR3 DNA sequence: TGTGCCACCAGCAGAGACCTACAGACAGGGGCAGGCTATGGCTACACCTTC.